What follows are 31 T cell receptor beta chains derived from one specimen sequenced in a study of memory CD4+ T cells and cytomegalovirus serostatus. Clones were sequenced by immunoSEQ multiplex PCR, and TCRdb holds only the in-frame ones, with some missing. Of roughly 50,000 clones listed, approximately 81% are singletons. The sort gate was single viable CD3+CD4+CD8-CD45RO+ cells for memory CD4+ T cells. Sequenced sample: memory CD4+ T cells from blood. The receptors derive from an adult in good health and CMV-seronegative. Some clones in this sample may be carry-over from other donors' samples.

This clone was seen just once. V gene TRBV7-9 combines with J gene TRBJ1-4, with 8 nucleotides matching TRBD1. V was clipped by 5 bases and J by 1 base; unmatched bases: 6. Germline V gives CDR1 SEHNR, CDR2 FQNEAQ (reference sequence). The CDR3 is made up of 16 amino acids. In DNA form, the CDR3 reads TGTGCCAGCAGCACCCGACAGGGGATAACTAATGAAAAACTGTTTTTT. The encoded protein is CASSTRQGITNEKLFF.

This clone was detected a few times. The chain employs TRBV28 and TRBJ1-6, with D possibly TRBD1 on 6 matching bases. V was pared by 3 bases and J by 7 bases, with 10 bases between. This CDR3 is 14 amino acids long. The V gene's germline CDR1 is MDHEN and CDR2 SYDVKM. This chain's CDR3 is CASSLIQGNSPLHF. For the CDR3, the DNA is TGTGCCAGCAGTTTGATTCAGGGGAATTCACCCCTCCACTTT. The whole variable domain, remainder taken from reference TRBV28 and TRBJ1-6, is DVKVTQSSRYLVKRTGEKVFLECVQDMDHENMFWYRQDPGLGLRLIYFSYDVKMKEKGDIPEGYSVSREKKERFSLILESASTNQTSMYLCASSLIQGNSPLHFGNGTRLTVT.

This sequence joins TRBV28 and TRBJ2-4; D possibly corresponds to TRBD1 (6 bases). From germline, CDR1 is MDHEN and CDR2 SYDVKM. This CDR3 has 15 residues. Deletions cut 5 bases from V and 1 base from J, with 12 bases between. CDR3 bases: TGTGCCAGCAGTCGTAGGGACACCGCCAAAAACATTCAGTACTTC. Translated: CASSRRDTAKNIQYF.

This clone was counted a single time. The rearrangement links TRBV7-8 to TRBJ1-1; 9 bases fit TRBD1. Germline V lookup: CDR1 SGHVS, CDR2 FQNEAQ. The CDR3 covers 15 residues. The V gene end was trimmed by 3 bases and the J gene end by 6 bases; junction bases not matched to a gene: 8. The CDR3 DNA follows: TGTGCCAGCAGCTTGACCGGGACAGGGTACGCTGAAGCTTTCTTT. It codes for CASSLTGTGYAEAFF.

DNA for the CDR3: TGCAGTGCTACAGGGGCGGGGGGCTACACCTTC. Protein sequence: CSATGAGGYTF. The chain uses TRBV20-1 and TRBJ1-2, with a possible D match to TRBD1 (6 bases). Germline CDR1 DFQATT, CDR2 SNEGSKA (reference sequence). V was trimmed by 4 bases and J by 8 bases, leaving 11 bases between them. The CDR3 spans 11 residues.

V and J are TRBV7-2 and TRBJ2-3; D is uncertain. Trimming removed 1 base at V and 2 bases at J, with 10 bases between. Germline assignment: CDR1 SGHTA and CDR2 FQGNSA. This CDR3 has 15 residues. In nucleotides, the CDR3 is TGTGCCAGCAGCTTAGATGGGCAGTACACAGATACGCAGTATTTT. Translation: CASSLDGQYTDTQYF. Full variable domain (rest looked up from reference TRBV7-2 and TRBJ2-3): GAGVSQSPSNKVTEKGKDVELRCDPISGHTALYWYRQSLGQGLEFLIYFQGNSAPDKSGLPSDRFSAERTGGSVSTLTIQRTQQEDSAVYLCASSLDGQYTDTQYFGPGTRLTVL.

The chain uses TRBV7-2 and TRBJ2-3; 12 nucleotides line up with TRBD2. This CDR3 comprises 14 residues. Germline V gene sequence: CDR1 SGHTA, CDR2 FQGNSA. V lost 5 bases, J lost 6 bases, and 3 bases stayed unmatched. The CDR3 spells CASSRTSGKDTQYF. The DNA of the CDR3 is TGTGCCAGCAGCCGGACTAGCGGGAAGGATACGCAGTATTTT.

This clone was observed a single time. The chain couples TRBV2 to TRBJ2-7; 8 bases are a match to TRBD2. The CDR3 spans 12 residues. V shed 4 bases and J 7 bases; nucleotides not matched to a gene: 3. Looked up from germline, CDR1 is SNHLY and CDR2 is FYNNEI. The CDR3 nucleotides read TGTGCCAGCAGTGGACTAGCGCAGGAGCAGTACTTC. This translates into CASSGLAQEQYF.

The rearrangement joins TRBV6-6 to TRBJ2-3; D is unresolved. The CDR3 is 12 residues long. CDR1 MNHNY and CDR2 SVGAGI come from the germline V gene (reference sequence). The V end lost 6 bases, the J end lost 6 bases, and 10 bases lay between the germline ends. CDR3 sequence: CASSPSEDTQYF. As DNA, the CDR3 is TGTGCCAGCAGCCCCAGTGAGGATACGCAGTATTTT.

The J gene is TRBJ2-7, the V gene TRBV9, with a weak D call TRBD1 (6 bases). This CDR3 comprises 13 residues. V was cut by 7 bases and J by 1 base, with 12 bases left in between. The germline CDR1 and CDR2 sequences are SGDLS and YYNGEE. CDR3 bases: TGTGCCAGCCAAGGGGGATCTTCCTACGAGCAGTACTTC. This translates into CASQGGSSYEQYF.

Concerning this clone itself: The CDR3 end shows no conserved phenylalanine or tryptophan, and so a read error is likely. V usage is TRBV11-2 and J usage is TRBJ1-1; a possible D gene is TRBD1 (5 bases). V gave up 5 bases and J gave up 5 bases, with 18 bases separating them. Per germline, CDR1 SGHAT and CDR2 FQNNGV. This CDR3 spans 15 amino acids. CDR3 nucleotides: TGTGCCAGCAGCCCGCGAGGCGGGGGAAGGACTGAAGCTTTCTCT. It codes for CASSPRGGGRTEAFS.

The chain joins TRBV2 to TRBJ2-2, with a tentative D call TRBD1 (5 bases). The CDR3 is 14 amino acids. Between the trimmed V and J ends, which lost 7 bases and 7 bases, there was a span of 16 bases. The germline CDR1 and CDR2 sequences are SNHLY and FYNNEI. CDR3 in DNA: TGTGCCAGCAACAGCGTCCAGGGTGACGGGGAGCTGTTTTTT. Amino acids: CASNSVQGDGELFF.

The chain has TRBV19 and TRBJ2-1; D not resolved. Germline V gene data show CDR1 as LNHDA and CDR2 as SQIVND (reference sequence). Deletions cut 3 bases from V and 0 bases from J, with 9 bases between. CDR3 length: 15 residues. The CDR3 nucleotides are TGTGCCAGTAGTATCCGCTTACCCTCCTACAATGAGCAGTTCTTC. Translated: CASSIRLPSYNEQFF.

This chain's CDR3 is CASYNGVLAKNIQYF. The CDR3 DNA reads as TGTGCCAGCTATAACGGCGTCCTAGCCAAAAACATTCAGTACTTC. V usage is TRBV6-1 and J usage is TRBJ2-4; no clear D. Germline CDR1 MNHNS, CDR2 SASEGT. V shed 8 bases and J shed 0 bases, with 14 bases lying between them. There are 15 residues in the CDR3.

The chain carries TRBV28 and TRBJ2-2, with D maybe TRBD1 (5 bases). This CDR3 has 16 residues. Germline V gene sequence: CDR1 MDHEN, CDR2 SYDVKM. V shed 2 bases and J shed 2 bases, with 12 bases lying between them. CDR3 bases: TGTGCCAGCAGTTTACGCCAGGGATTAAACACCGGGGAGCTGTTTTTT. Translation gives CASSLRQGLNTGELFF.

This clone was seen just once. The chain is built from TRBV2 and TRBJ1-1; D unclear. The V end lost 7 bases, the J end lost 2 bases, and 17 bases lay between the germline ends. The germline V gene encodes CDR1 SNHLY and CDR2 FYNNEI. CDR3 size: 15 residues. CDR3 in amino acids: CASTPDGRSNTEAFF. In DNA form, the CDR3 reads TGTGCCAGCACTCCGGACGGAAGATCTAACACTGAAGCTTTCTTT.

The chain uses TRBV9 and TRBJ2-7, with TRBD1 matching over 10 bases. Trimming cost V 2 bases and J 3 bases; bases outside gene matches: 5. Germline assignment: CDR1 SGDLS and CDR2 YYNGEE. CDR3 size: 15 residues. CDR3: CASSVATGGFYEQYF. As DNA, the CDR3 is TGTGCCAGCAGCGTCGCGACAGGGGGCTTCTACGAGCAGTACTTC.

The chain links TRBV11-2 to TRBJ2-2, with D unclear. Trimming removed 4 bases at V and 6 bases at J, with 12 bases between. Germline V gene data show CDR1 as SGHAT and CDR2 as FQNNGV. CDR3 length: 14 amino acids. The CDR3 DNA follows: TGTGCCAGCAGCTCTCCCAAGTACCCCGGGGAGCTGTTTTTT. As protein: CASSSPKYPGELFF. The whole variable domain, remainder taken from reference TRBV11-2 and TRBJ2-2, is EAGVAQSPRYKIIEKRQSVAFWCNPISGHATLYWYQQILGQGPKLLIQFQNNGVVDDSQLPKDRFSAERLKGVDSTLKIQPAKLEDSAVYLCASSSPKYPGELFFGEGSRLTVL.

This chain connects TRBV7-9 to TRBJ2-1, with 14 nucleotides matching TRBD2. The trim removed 1 base at V and 8 bases at J, leaving 7 bases unmatched. CDR1 is SEHNR, CDR2 FQNEAQ, per germline (reference sequence). This CDR3 has 17 amino acids. The CDR3 sequence: CASSLVRGLAGADEQFF. In nucleotides, the CDR3 is TGTGCCAGCAGCTTAGTGAGGGGACTAGCGGGAGCGGATGAGCAGTTCTTC.

The chain links TRBV7-8 to TRBJ1-4; D is ambiguous. The germline CDR1 and CDR2 sequences are SGHVS and FQNEAQ. The CDR3 contains 16 residues. V was shortened by 5 bases and J by 13 bases, with 26 bases between the two germline ends. The CDR3 DNA reads as TGTGCCAGCAGCCCCGGCGGCGGAGTCGCGTTAGGACGACTGTTTTTT. This sequence encodes CASSPGGGVALGRLFF.

CDR3 in amino acids: CAISPGQGLLRTEAFF. CDR3 nucleotide sequence: TGTGCCATCAGTCCGGGACAGGGGCTGCTACGTACTGAAGCTTTCTTT. The V gene is TRBV10-3, the J gene TRBJ1-1; 10 nucleotides agree with TRBD1. Germline values: CDR1 ENHRY, CDR2 SYGVKD. The junction had 11 bases not matched to a gene; V was cut back by 5 bases and J by 5 bases. CDR3 size: 16 residues.

The chain recombines TRBV5-4 with TRBJ2-7; 7 bases align to TRBD1. Germline trimming cut 4 bases from V and 1 base from J; bases unmatched to any gene: 8. The germline V gene encodes CDR1 SGHNT and CDR2 YYREEE (reference sequence). The CDR3 extends over 15 amino acids. CDR3 sequence reads: CASSKQGHESYEQYF. The CDR3 coding sequence is TGTGCCAGCAGCAAACAGGGGCACGAATCCTACGAGCAGTACTTC.

The count of this clone is one. The chain combines TRBV28 with TRBJ1-4; D not certain. Germline V gene data show CDR1 as MDHEN and CDR2 as SYDVKM. CDR3 length equals 12 residues. The germline V and J ends were trimmed by 6 bases and 4 bases, with 6 bases remaining between them. Here the CDR3 reads CASRQLNEKLFF. In DNA, the CDR3 is TGTGCCAGCAGACAGCTTAATGAAAAACTGTTTTTT.

This sequence joins TRBV2 and TRBJ2-1; 8 bases agree with TRBD2. This CDR3 is built from 13 residues. After removal of 4 bases from V and 5 bases from J, the junction contained 1 base not matched to a gene. Germline CDR1 is SNHLY and CDR2 is FYNNEI. The CDR3 protein is CASSGGLDNEQFF. Written as DNA, the CDR3 is TGTGCCAGCAGTGGGGGACTAGACAATGAGCAGTTCTTC.

In its sample, this clone was seen once. This chain links TRBV5-1 with TRBJ1-2; 11 positions match TRBD1. This CDR3 comprises 16 residues. V was pared by 6 bases and J by 5 bases, with 12 bases of the junction left unmatched. CDR1 and CDR2 (germline): SGHRS, YFSETQ. CDR3 nucleotides: TGCGCCAGCACCTTTGCGGCCGGGACAGGGGGGTATGGCTACACCTTC. Translating it yields CASTFAAGTGGYGYTF. The full variable domain, completed using reference TRBV5-1 and TRBJ1-2, is KAGVTQTPRYLIKTRGQQVTLSCSPISGHRSVSWYQQTPGQGLQFLFEYFSETQRNKGNFPGRFSGRQFSNSRSEMNVSTLELGDSALYLCASTFAAGTGGYGYTFGSGTRLTVV.

The gene calls are TRBV11-2 and TRBJ1-4; D is unclear. Germline lookup yields CDR1 SGHAT and CDR2 FQNNGV. The germline V and J ends were trimmed by 1 base and 8 bases, with 14 bases remaining between them. The CDR3 consists of 15 residues. The CDR3 coding sequence is TGTGCCAGCAGCTTAGGATGGAGCTCCAGGGAAAAACTGTTTTTT. Protein sequence: CASSLGWSSREKLFF.

The gene calls are TRBV25-1 and TRBJ1-3, with D hard to call. The CDR3 is 14 residues long. V was clipped by 5 bases and J by 0 bases, with 8 bases between them. From germline, CDR1 is MGHDK and CDR2 SYGVNS. The CDR3 DNA reads as TGTGCCAGCAGTCCCCCGAGCTCTGGAAACACCATATATTTT. Translating gives CASSPPSSGNTIYF. Filled out from reference TRBV25-1 and TRBJ1-3, the complete variable domain reads EADIYQTPRYLVIGTGKKITLECSQTMGHDKMYWYQQDPGMELHLIHYSYGVNSTEKGDLSSESTVSRIRTEHFPLTLESARPSHTSQYLCASSPPSSGNTIYFGEGSWLTVV.

The chain links TRBV5-1 to TRBJ2-7; possibly TRBD2 for D (6 bases). Deletions cut 2 bases from V and 5 bases from J, with 20 bases between. Germline V gives CDR1 SGHRS, CDR2 YFSETQ. The CDR3 sequence is 16 residues long. Written as DNA, the CDR3 is TGCGCCAGCAGCTTCTCGAGCGGGTCCCGGACCCACGAGCAGTACTTC. Protein: CASSFSSGSRTHEQYF.

J is TRBJ1-2 and V is TRBV28, with D perhaps TRBD1 (5 bases). Germline V gene data show CDR1 as MDHEN and CDR2 as SYDVKM. V lost 6 bases and J lost 2, with 10 bases in between. The CDR3 covers 13 residues. CDR3 in amino acids: CASRRDANYGYTF. The CDR3 DNA is TGTGCCAGCAGGAGGGACGCCAACTATGGCTACACCTTC.

This clone appeared once. V is TRBV6-1 and J is TRBJ1-2, with 11 positions matching TRBD1. Germline V CDR1 and CDR2: MNHNS, SASEGT. V was pared by 7 bases and J by 7 bases, with 8 bases of the junction left unmatched. This CDR3 has 14 residues. CDR3 sequence: CASTGTGGKSGYTF. The DNA for the CDR3 is TGTGCCAGCACTGGGACAGGGGGGAAGAGTGGCTACACCTTC.

Details on this clone: The junction departs from germline at one end; a sequencing error may be responsible. The CDR3 sequence is CASREFPGLVSF. The CDR3 coding sequence is TGTGCCAGCAGAGAATTTCCGGGACTAGTGTCCTTC. The genes are TRBV2 and TRBJ2-7, with TRBD2 identical over 8 bases. Germline V lookup: CDR1 SNHLY, CDR2 FYNNEI. CDR3 size: 12 residues.